The clone carrying this T cell receptor beta chain was seen only once. Antigen specificity is unknown. Some clones are missing from TCRdb's copy, which holds only in-frame ones; the method was immunoSEQ multiplex PCR. The table has roughly 2.5 million clones, over 85% seen once. These data are taken from a study of shared clonotypes between healthy human individuals. Study-level findings and limits: Larger estimated richness was generally seen in naive subsets than in memory subsets. With few donors, the genetic and exposure-history diversity represented was limited.

There are 13 residues in the CDR3. The V end lost 4 bases, the J end lost 8 bases, and 14 bases lay between the germline ends. Germline CDR1 reads MGHDK; CDR2 reads SYGVNS. This clonotype was obtained from a man younger than 35 in good health. Input material: naive CD4+ T cells sorted from blood. Subset denoted: CD45RA+ positively selected. The chain employs TRBV25-1 and TRBJ1-2; D perhaps matches TRBD1 (6 bases). The CDR3 protein is CASSAPGGLGYTF. CDR3 nucleotide sequence: TGTGCCAGCAGTGCCCCTGGGGGGCTCGGCTACACCTTC.